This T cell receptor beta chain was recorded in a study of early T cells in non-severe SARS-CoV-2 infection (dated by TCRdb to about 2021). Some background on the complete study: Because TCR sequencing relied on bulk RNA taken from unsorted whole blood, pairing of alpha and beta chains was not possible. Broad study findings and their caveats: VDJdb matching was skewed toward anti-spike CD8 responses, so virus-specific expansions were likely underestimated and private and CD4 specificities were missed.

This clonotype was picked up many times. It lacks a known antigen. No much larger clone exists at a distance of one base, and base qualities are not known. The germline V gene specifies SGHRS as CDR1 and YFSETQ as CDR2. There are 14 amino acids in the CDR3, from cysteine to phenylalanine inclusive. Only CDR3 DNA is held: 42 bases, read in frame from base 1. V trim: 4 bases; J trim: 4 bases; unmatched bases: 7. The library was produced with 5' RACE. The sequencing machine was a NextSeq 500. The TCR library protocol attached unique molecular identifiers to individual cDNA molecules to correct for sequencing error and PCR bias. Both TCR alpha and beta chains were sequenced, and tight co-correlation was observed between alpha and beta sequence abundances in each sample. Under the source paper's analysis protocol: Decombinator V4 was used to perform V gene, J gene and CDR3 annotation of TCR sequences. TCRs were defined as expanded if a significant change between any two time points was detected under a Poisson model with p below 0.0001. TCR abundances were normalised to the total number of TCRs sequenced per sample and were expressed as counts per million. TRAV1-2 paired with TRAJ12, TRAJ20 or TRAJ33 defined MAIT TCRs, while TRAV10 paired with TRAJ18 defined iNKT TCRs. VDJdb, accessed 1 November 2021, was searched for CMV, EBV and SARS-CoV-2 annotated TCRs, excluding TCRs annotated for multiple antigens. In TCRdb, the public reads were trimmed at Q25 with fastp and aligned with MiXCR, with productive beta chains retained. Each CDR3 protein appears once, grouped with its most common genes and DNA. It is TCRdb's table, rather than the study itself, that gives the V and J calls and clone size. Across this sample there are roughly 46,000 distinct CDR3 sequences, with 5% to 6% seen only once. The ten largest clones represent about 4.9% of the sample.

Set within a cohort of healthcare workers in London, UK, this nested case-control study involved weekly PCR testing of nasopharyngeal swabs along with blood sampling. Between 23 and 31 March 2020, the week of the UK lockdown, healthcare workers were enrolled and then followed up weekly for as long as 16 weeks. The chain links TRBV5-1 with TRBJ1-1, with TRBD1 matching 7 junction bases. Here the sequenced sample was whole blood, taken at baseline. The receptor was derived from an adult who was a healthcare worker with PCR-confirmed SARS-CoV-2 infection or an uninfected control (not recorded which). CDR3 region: CASSPQGRGTEAFF. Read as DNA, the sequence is TGCGCCAGCAGCCCACAGGGGCGCGGCACTGAAGCTTTCTTT.